The 5 T cell receptor beta chains below were found in one sample sequenced in a study of CD8+ T cells in alopecia areata. Treatment of the sample: oral pan-JAK inhibitor, 5-10 mg twice daily. It was cDNA, reverse transcribed from extracted RNA, that served as the sequencing template. Some clones are missing from TCRdb's copy, which holds only in-frame ones; the method was immunoSEQ multiplex PCR. This sample has 200,000 to 250,000 clones; 50% to 70% occur once, and the top ten carry roughly 1.5%. The sample was CD4+ T cells sorted from blood, taken at week 4, from a patient treated with tofacitinib. The receptors stem from a human donor with alopecia areata.

The rearrangement uses TRBV5-1 and TRBJ2-2, with D hard to call. V was pared by 2 bases and J by 0 bases, with 8 bases between. This CDR3 has 15 amino acids. In germline, CDR1 is SGHRS, CDR2 YFSETQ. CDR3 sequence: CASSLNRANTGELFF. CDR3 sequence (DNA): TGCGCCAGCAGCTTAAATCGTGCGAACACCGGGGAGCTGTTTTTT.

The chain combines TRBV10-3 with TRBJ2-1, with D maybe TRBD1 (6 bases). The germline V and J ends were trimmed by 0 bases and 9 bases, with 18 bases remaining between them. CDR3 length equals 16 residues. Per the germline V gene, CDR1 is ENHRY and CDR2 is SYGVKD. This CDR3 reads CAISESAGVGRSEQFF. CDR3 DNA sequence: TGTGCCATCAGTGAGTCGGCAGGGGTTGGAAGGAGTGAGCAGTTCTTC.

The table lists this clone with a few counts. Relative to the germline gene, one junction end is altered; a read error may explain this. V gene TRBV29-1 combines with J gene TRBJ1-1; D is unresolved. CDR1 and CDR2 from the germline V gene are SQVTM and ANQGSEA. This CDR3 has 8 amino acids. As DNA, the CDR3 is TGCAGCGTTGAGGATTCCGGATTT. Encoded protein: CSVEDSGF. Together with reference TRBV29-1 and TRBJ1-1, the CDR3 gives the full variable domain: SAVISQKPSRDICQRGTSLTIQCQVDSQVTMMFWYRQQPGQSLTLIATANQGSEATYESGFVIDKFPISRPNLTFSTLTVSNMSPEDSSIYLCSVEDSGFGQGTRLTVV.

The count of this clone is one. The chain employs TRBV30 and TRBJ1-5; D possibly corresponds to TRBD1 (5 bases). Trimming stripped 1 base from V and 6 bases from J, with 13 bases between. Germline V gene data show CDR1 as GTSNPN and CDR2 as SVGIG (reference sequence). The CDR3 sequence is 14 residues long. The CDR3 nucleotides are TGTGCCTGGAGTGACCTAACAGGTATTCAGCCCCAGCATTTT. It codes for CAWSDLTGIQPQHF.

This chain connects TRBV5-1 to TRBJ2-5; maybe TRBD1 (6 bases). This CDR3 contains 13 residues. Looked up from germline, CDR1 is SGHRS and CDR2 is YFSETQ. The germline V and J ends were trimmed by 5 bases and 7 bases, with 15 bases remaining between them. The CDR3 nucleotides read TGCGCCAGCAGTAATTTGGGGGCCCCGACCCAGTACTTC. This translates into CASSNLGAPTQYF. The whole variable domain, remainder taken from reference TRBV5-1 and TRBJ2-5, is KAGVTQTPRYLIKTRGQQVTLSCSPISGHRSVSWYQQTPGQGLQFLFEYFSETQRNKGNFPGRFSGRQFSNSRSEMNVSTLELGDSALYLCASSNLGAPTQYFGPGTRLLVL.